This T cell receptor beta chain originates from a study of post-analysis software for immune sequencing data. Findings and limits, study-wide: Strong same-batch co-clustering of samples appeared with F measure clustering.

Built from TCR beta cDNA, the libraries had unique molecular identifiers in them. One entry per CDR3 protein, called by TCRdb with MiXCR from the PCR reads. The data hold approximately 630,000 distinct CDR3 sequences, with 59% observed a single time. Note on this clonotype: The antigen remains unidentified.

This receptor was taken from a girl aged 2 to 9 with multiple sclerosis. Sequences were obtained from blood.

DNA of the CDR3: TGCGCCAGCAGCTTGGCCGATCTTCACCAAACGGGAGAGACCCAGTACTTC. Translation gives CASSLADLHQTGETQYF. The chain couples TRBV5-1 to TRBJ2-5; D is undetermined. Germline lookup yields CDR1 SGHRS and CDR2 YFSETQ. The CDR3 is 17 amino acids. Trimming took 0 bases from V and 4 from J, leaving 19 bases between them. The variable domain in full, completed from reference TRBV5-1 and TRBJ2-5, reads KAGVTQTPRYLIKTRGQQVTLSCSPISGHRSVSWYQQTPGQGLQFLFEYFSETQRNKGNFPGRFSGRQFSNSRSEMNVSTLELGDSALYLCASSLADLHQTGETQYFGPGTRLLVL.